Shown below are 11 T cell receptor beta chains from a single sample sequenced in a study of blood T cell repertoires in COVID-19. Measured with immunoSEQ multiplex PCR; TCRdb has only the in-frame clones, and not every one. The profile covers about 300,000 clones, with around 84% appearing a single time and more than 1.2% taken by the ten largest. Sequenced: peripheral blood. The receptor source for this set is a human donor with COVID-19, enrolled during active disease. The donor label of this sample is uncertain.

V is TRBV6-2 or TRBV6-3 and J is TRBJ2-5; D might be TRBD2 (9 bases). The CDR3 totals 14 residues. V was shortened by 6 bases and J by 4 bases, with 15 bases between the two germline ends. The V gene's germline CDR1 is MNHEY and CDR2 SVGEGT. This CDR3 reads CASSPSGTGETQYF. The CDR3 DNA reads TGTGCCAGCAGCCCTAGCGGGACAGGAGAGACCCAGTACTTC.

The chain has TRBV9 and TRBJ2-1; 7 bases align to TRBD2. This CDR3 region has 15 residues. Per the germline V gene, CDR1 is SGDLS and CDR2 is YYNGEE. The V and J ends lost 2 bases and 3 bases, in that order; junction bases with no gene match: 5. The chain's CDR3 is CASSVEGRGYNEQFF. CDR3 nucleotide sequence: TGTGCCAGCAGCGTGGAAGGGAGGGGCTACAATGAGCAGTTCTTC.

The CDR3 DNA reads as TGTGCCAGCAGCCCCGGGACTGGGAGGAACACTGAAGCTTTCTTT. It encodes CASSPGTGRNTEAFF. The chain joins TRBV7-2 to TRBJ1-1; a possible D gene is TRBD1 (5 bases). The CDR3 runs 15 residues. Germline assignment: CDR1 SGHTA and CDR2 FQGNSA. Deletions cut 5 bases from V and 1 base from J, with 14 bases between.

The chain uses TRBV12-5 and TRBJ1-3, with no clear D. CDR1 is LGHNT and CDR2 is FRNRAP in the germline V gene. V shed 6 bases and J shed 3 bases, with 6 bases lying between them. This CDR3 is 12 amino acids long. The chain's CDR3 is CASGPGGNTIYF. CDR3 bases: TGTGCTAGTGGCCCCGGTGGAAACACCATATATTTT.

The count of this clone is one. The rearrangement links TRBV6-5 to TRBJ2-1; D might be TRBD1 (8 bases). This CDR3 has 15 residues. Germline V gives CDR1 MNHEY, CDR2 SVGAGI. The V gene lost 6 bases and the J gene lost 4 bases, with 16 bases spanning the gap. CDR3 in amino acids: CASRAGQVLYNEQFF. CDR3 DNA: TGTGCCAGCAGAGCGGGACAGGTGTTATACAATGAGCAGTTCTTC.

This chain connects TRBV6-6 to TRBJ2-5; D remains unclear. The CDR3 has 14 amino acids. From germline, CDR1 is MNHNY and CDR2 SVGAGI (reference sequence). V was clipped by 2 bases and J by 3 bases, with 10 bases between them. This chain's CDR3 is CASSYPAAKETQYF. The CDR3 DNA reads TGTGCCAGCAGTTACCCCGCGGCCAAAGAGACCCAGTACTTC.

This chain uses TRBV5-6 with TRBJ1-2; no definite D call. Trimming pared 3 bases from V and 4 bases from J, leaving 16 bases between. The CDR3 length is 15 residues. Looked up from germline, CDR1 is SGHDT and CDR2 is YYEEEE. In DNA form, the CDR3 reads TGTGCCAGCAGCTCATCGGGCACGGCGGGCTATGGCTACACCTTC. Translated: CASSSSGTAGYGYTF.

The genes are TRBV9 and TRBJ1-2; TRBD1 matches at 9 bases. There are 13 residues in the CDR3. CDR1 SGDLS and CDR2 YYNGEE come from the germline V gene. V was pared by 4 bases and J by 8 bases, with 6 bases of the junction left unmatched. CDR3 residues: CASSPRQGGGYTF. Here the CDR3 DNA reads TGTGCCAGCAGCCCCCGACAGGGGGGAGGCTACACCTTC.

This chain links TRBV25-1 with TRBJ2-6; D unresolved. V dropped 5 bases and J dropped 2 bases, with 16 bases sitting between them. The CDR3 totals 17 residues. CDR1 and CDR2 (germline): MGHDK, SYGVNS. This CDR3 is CASSPPQRRAGANVLTF. As DNA, the CDR3 is TGTGCCAGCAGTCCACCCCAACGCCGGGCTGGGGCCAACGTCCTGACTTTC.

The rearrangement links TRBV29-1 to TRBJ2-7, with TRBD1 identical over 7 bases. Losses at the gene ends were 5 bases for V and 2 bases for J; bases not matched to a gene: 9. In germline, CDR1 is SQVTM, CDR2 ANQGSEA. The CDR3 sequence is 14 residues long. The CDR3 reads CSVKKQGSPYEQYF. The DNA of the CDR3 is TGCAGCGTTAAGAAACAGGGGTCCCCCTACGAGCAGTACTTC.

This clone occurred a few times. The chain combines TRBV7-2 with TRBJ2-3, with 7 positions matching TRBD2. Looked up from germline, CDR1 is SGHTA and CDR2 is FQGNSA. V gave up 1 base and J gave up 0 bases; unmatched junction bases: 1. This CDR3 has 15 residues. For the CDR3, the DNA is TGTGCCAGCAGCTTAGTTAGCGGGAGCACAGATACGCAGTATTTT. Its translation: CASSLVSGSTDTQYF.